This paragraph covers one T cell receptor beta chain sequence. This sample was taken from a study of T cell changes during pregnancy in multiple sclerosis. Produced via immunoSEQ multiplex PCR; TCRdb's table is partial and in-frame only. The profile shows tens of thousands of clones, around 87% of them singletons. CDR3 length: 14 amino acids. The ends were cut back, 0 bases at V and 5 bases at J, with 10 bases in the middle. The germline V gene has CDR1 MNHNY and CDR2 SVGAGI (reference sequence). The chain has TRBV6-6 and TRBJ1-1; no reliable D call. The source is a female donor in good health, enrolled as a control in a pregnancy study. The specimen was CD4+ T cells from peripheral blood mononuclear cells, collected in the third trimester of pregnancy. In DNA form, the CDR3 reads TGTGCCAGCAGTTACTCCGGGGTTAGAACTGAAGCTTTCTTT. It yields the protein CASSYSGVRTEAFF.